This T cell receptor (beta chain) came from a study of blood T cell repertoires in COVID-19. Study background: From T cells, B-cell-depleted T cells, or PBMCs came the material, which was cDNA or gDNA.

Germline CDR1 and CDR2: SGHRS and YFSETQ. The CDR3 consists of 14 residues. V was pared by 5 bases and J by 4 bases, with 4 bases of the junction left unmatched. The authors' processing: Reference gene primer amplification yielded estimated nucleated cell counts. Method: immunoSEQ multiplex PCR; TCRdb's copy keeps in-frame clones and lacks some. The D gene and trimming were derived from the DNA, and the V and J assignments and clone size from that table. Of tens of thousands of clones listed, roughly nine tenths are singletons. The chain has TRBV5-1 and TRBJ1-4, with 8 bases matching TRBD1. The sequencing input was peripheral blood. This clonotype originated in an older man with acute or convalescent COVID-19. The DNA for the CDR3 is TGCGCCAGCAGACGGGGGACAGGTAATGAAAAACTGTTTTTT. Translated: CASRRGTGNEKLFF.